This passage covers 24 T cell receptor beta chains from one sample sequenced in a study of T cell responses to AZD1222 COVID-19 vaccine. Data came from immunoSEQ multiplex PCR; TCRdb stores just in-frame clones and leaves some out. The sample comprises under 200,000 clones, around nine tenths of which are singletons, and approximately 4.3% rests with the top ten. This material consisted of peripheral blood, taken 28 days after the second AZD1222 dose. The receptors come from an adult who received the AZD1222 COVID-19 vaccine.

This clone was found a few times. The chain is built from TRBV18 and TRBJ2-3; D assignment may be TRBD1 or TRBD2 (6 bases each). V gave up 0 bases and J gave up 6 bases, with 16 bases separating them. The CDR3 is made up of 16 amino acids. Germline V lookup: CDR1 KGHSH, CDR2 LQKENI. This CDR3 is CASSPPSGGPGDTQYF. CDR3 sequence (DNA): TGTGCCAGCTCACCACCGAGTGGGGGGCCGGGGGATACGCAGTATTTT.

This clone was found once. The chain carries TRBV25-1 and TRBJ2-1; D unclear. V was clipped by 0 bases and J by 6 bases, with 6 bases between them. In germline, CDR1 is MGHDK, CDR2 SYGVNS. The CDR3 has 13 amino acids. The CDR3 reads CASSEYWPNEQFF. The CDR3, as DNA: TGTGCCAGCAGTGAATATTGGCCCAATGAGCAGTTCTTC. The variable domain in full, with the rest retrieved from reference TRBV25-1 and TRBJ2-1, is EADIYQTPRYLVIGTGKKITLECSQTMGHDKMYWYQQDPGMELHLIHYSYGVNSTEKGDLSSESTVSRIRTEHFPLTLESARPSHTSQYLCASSEYWPNEQFFGPGTRLTVL.

The V and J genes are TRBV5-6 and TRBJ1-6, with D unclear. Trimming removed 4 bases at V and 10 bases at J, with 21 bases between. The V gene's germline CDR1 is SGHDT and CDR2 YYEEEE. This CDR3 is 16 amino acids long. Here the CDR3 DNA reads TGTGCCAGCAGCCCCATGGGAGGGCTCAAGGGATCACCCCTCCACTTT. This translates into CASSPMGGLKGSPLHF.

J is TRBJ1-1 and V is TRBV7-9, with D uncertain. The ends were cut back, 5 bases at V and 1 base at J, with 8 bases in the middle. Germline lookup yields CDR1 SEHNR and CDR2 FQNEAQ (reference sequence). CDR3 size: 13 residues. The CDR3 protein is CASSPSGNTEAFF. The CDR3 DNA sequence: TGTGCCAGCAGCCCAAGCGGGAACACTGAAGCTTTCTTT.

The V gene is TRBV30, the J gene TRBJ2-1; perhaps TRBD2 as D (6 bases). The CDR3 length is 15 residues. The germline gives CDR1 GTSNPN, CDR2 SVGIG (reference sequence). Trimming stripped 5 bases from V and 0 bases from J, with 14 bases between. The CDR3 spells CAWGGAGGSYNEQFF. The CDR3 DNA sequence: TGTGCCTGGGGAGGGGCCGGAGGCTCCTACAATGAGCAGTTCTTC.

This chain uses TRBV25-1 with TRBJ1-6; D not certain. This CDR3 spans 14 amino acids. Germline assignment: CDR1 MGHDK and CDR2 SYGVNS. V was pared by 2 bases and J by 4 bases, with 6 bases between. The DNA for the CDR3 is TGTGCCAGCAGTGAACGCGAGTATAATTCACCCCTCCACTTT. The encoded protein is CASSEREYNSPLHF.

The chain joins TRBV11-1 to TRBJ1-5; D gene unclear. The germline V and J ends were trimmed by 5 bases and 0 bases, with 14 bases remaining between them. This CDR3 spans 16 amino acids. Germline assignment: CDR1 SGHAT and CDR2 FQDESV (reference sequence). The CDR3 DNA sequence: TGTGCCAGCAGCCCGGCAGGTAGAAATAGCAATCAGCCCCAGCATTTT. Protein product: CASSPAGRNSNQPQHF.

As to this clone: The sample holds other DNA sequences that translate to the same CDR3. The CDR3 DNA reads as TGTGCCAGTAGTATACCCCCGAACACTGAAGCTTTCTTT. Its translation is CASSIPPNTEAFF. The genes are TRBV19 and TRBJ1-1; the D is unclear. The CDR3 runs to 13 residues. V was shortened by 2 bases and J by 1 base, with 5 bases between the two germline ends. The germline V gene has CDR1 LNHDA and CDR2 SQIVND (reference sequence).

The chain links TRBV19 to TRBJ1-4, with D unclear. Germline values: CDR1 LNHDA, CDR2 SQIVND (reference sequence). CDR3 length: 12 residues. Trimming shortened V by 3 bases and J by 14 bases, and 13 bases separated the two germline ends. The chain's CDR3 is CASSMEARRLFF. Written as DNA, the CDR3 is TGTGCCAGTAGTATGGAGGCCCGGAGGCTGTTTTTT.

V is TRBV30 and J is TRBJ1-5, with D possibly being TRBD1 (5 bases). There are 15 residues in the CDR3. Trimming shortened V by 3 bases and J by 9 bases, and 21 bases separated the two germline ends. Germline V gene lookup returns CDR1 GTSNPN and CDR2 SVGIG (reference sequence). In DNA, the CDR3 is TGTGCCTGGAGCTCAATAGGGGCCGCTCCAAGGCCCCAGCATTTT. Protein product: CAWSSIGAAPRPQHF.

The chain has TRBV29-1 and TRBJ2-7; D may be TRBD1 (6 bases). The germline V gene encodes CDR1 SQVTM and CDR2 ANQGSEA. The length of the CDR3 is 13 residues. Trimming cost V 4 bases and J 0 bases, with 10 bases left between them. Written as DNA, the CDR3 is TGCAGCGTTGTCCCGGACAGCTCCTACGAGCAGTACTTC. Translated, it gives CSVVPDSSYEQYF.

A single count supports this clone. This chain connects TRBV7-6 to TRBJ1-2; 9 positions agree with TRBD1. The V gene end was trimmed by 4 bases and the J gene end by 6 bases; junction bases not matched to a gene: 9. The CDR3 length is 15 residues. The germline gives CDR1 SGHVS, CDR2 FNYEAQ. The CDR3 nucleotides are TGTGCCAGCAGCTATAACACAGGGGGCTCTGATGGCTACACCTTC. Translated, it gives CASSYNTGGSDGYTF.

This clone has more than one count but fewer than ten. CDR3 in amino acids: CASSSTGGGQPQHF. The CDR3 nucleotides are TGCGCCAGCAGCTCTACAGGGGGCGGTCAGCCCCAGCATTTT. V gene TRBV5-1 combines with J gene TRBJ1-5, with 9 bases lining up with TRBD1. The V segment lost 3 bases and the J segment 6 bases; nucleotides outside the gene matches: 4. Germline values: CDR1 SGHRS, CDR2 YFSETQ. The CDR3 runs to 14 residues.

J is TRBJ1-5 and V is TRBV28; no clear D gene. The V end was cut by 2 bases, the J end by 5 bases, with 4 bases between. The CDR3 sequence is 12 residues long. In germline, CDR1 is MDHEN, CDR2 SYDVKM. CDR3 in amino acids: CASSLLYQPQHF. The CDR3 DNA follows: TGTGCCAGCAGTTTACTCTATCAGCCCCAGCATTTT. Complete variable domain (other parts from reference TRBV28 and TRBJ1-5): DVKVTQSSRYLVKRTGEKVFLECVQDMDHENMFWYRQDPGLGLRLIYFSYDVKMKEKGDIPEGYSVSREKKERFSLILESASTNQTSMYLCASSLLYQPQHFGDGTRLSIL.

This clone was seen a few times. The chain combines TRBV27 with TRBJ1-1; possible D gene TRBD1, 5 bases. This CDR3 contains 15 residues. V lost 6 bases to trimming and J lost 6 bases, with 20 bases between them. Germline V gene sequence: CDR1 MNHEY, CDR2 SMNVEV (reference sequence). The CDR3 is CASRGTFLAAAEAFF. CDR3 in DNA: TGTGCCAGCAGGGGGACCTTTCTAGCGGCGGCTGAAGCTTTCTTT.

V gene TRBV18 combines with J gene TRBJ2-7; tentative D call: TRBD2 (6 bases). The CDR3 runs 14 residues. V was pared by 4 bases and J by 2 bases, with 12 bases between. CDR1 is KGHSH, CDR2 LQKENI, per germline. The CDR3: CASSLYGGTYEQYF. The CDR3 coding sequence is TGTGCCAGCTCACTTTACGGCGGGACCTACGAGCAGTACTTC.

The chain has TRBV5-1 and TRBJ1-1; D is unresolved. V was clipped by 7 bases and J by 3 bases, with 16 bases between them. CDR3 size: 14 residues. The germline CDR1 and CDR2 sequences are SGHRS and YFSETQ. CDR3 loop: CASSDGSWDTEAFF. The CDR3, as DNA: TGCGCCAGCTCGGACGGCAGCTGGGACACTGAAGCTTTCTTT.

The V call is TRBV2, the J call TRBJ1-4; TRBD1 agrees at 7 bases. V gave up 6 bases and J gave up 5 bases; unmatched junction bases: 6. The CDR3 is 14 residues long. The germline V gene encodes CDR1 SNHLY and CDR2 FYNNEI. CDR3 in DNA: TGTGCCAGCAGATGGACAGGAACAAATGAAAAACTGTTTTTT. Translated: CASRWTGTNEKLFF.

The chain recombines TRBV5-1 with TRBJ1-4; D ambiguous. The CDR3 has 17 amino acids. Trimming left V 0 bases short and J 0 bases short, with 12 bases between. Germline-derived CDR1 and CDR2 are SGHRS and YFSETQ. The CDR3 DNA sequence: TGCGCCAGCAGCTTGGTCCCTTCGACTGCAACTAATGAAAAACTGTTTTTT. It codes for CASSLVPSTATNEKLFF. Full variable domain (missing parts from reference TRBV5-1 and TRBJ1-4): KAGVTQTPRYLIKTRGQQVTLSCSPISGHRSVSWYQQTPGQGLQFLFEYFSETQRNKGNFPGRFSGRQFSNSRSEMNVSTLELGDSALYLCASSLVPSTATNEKLFFGSGTQLSVL.

The V gene is TRBV7-2, the J gene TRBJ2-3, with 12 bases aligning to TRBD2. The CDR3 runs 14 residues. Germline loops: CDR1 SGHTA, CDR2 FQGNSA. The V gene end was trimmed by 5 bases and the J gene end by 6 bases; junction bases not matched to a gene: 3. CDR3 residues: CASSQTSGGDTQYF. CDR3 in DNA: TGTGCCAGCAGCCAAACTAGCGGGGGGGATACGCAGTATTTT.

This chain uses TRBV19 with TRBJ2-1; D may be TRBD2 (6 bases). With 0 bases removed from V and 0 bases from J, the gap between germline ends came to 18 bases. The CDR3 consists of 19 residues. From germline, CDR1 is LNHDA and CDR2 SQIVND (reference sequence). CDR3 nucleotides: TGTGCCAGTAGTATAGATCTTGGGACTTACACCAGCTCCTACAATGAGCAGTTCTTC. Its translation is CASSIDLGTYTSSYNEQFF.

The chain links TRBV6-6 to TRBJ2-6, with a weak D call TRBD2 (5 bases). The germline V gene encodes CDR1 MNHNY and CDR2 SVGAGI (reference sequence). The CDR3 runs 17 residues. Between the trimmed V and J ends, which lost 5 bases and 3 bases, there was a span of 17 bases. The CDR3 nucleotides read TGTGCCAGCAGTCCCTACCCGACCGGGGTTGGGGCCAACGTCCTGACTTTC. As protein: CASSPYPTGVGANVLTF.

The rearrangement links TRBV10-2 to TRBJ1-2; D unclear. Germline CDR1 WSHSY, CDR2 SAAADI. V was trimmed by 10 bases and J by 5 bases, leaving 14 bases between them. The CDR3 is 12 amino acids. The CDR3 protein is CATDPYGYGYTF. The CDR3 DNA follows: TGCGCCACGGACCCGTATGGGTATGGCTACACCTTC.

The chain has TRBV25-1 and TRBJ2-2; D gene uncertain. The CDR3 runs to 12 residues. The V end was cut by 3 bases, the J end by 7 bases, with 6 bases between. CDR1 and CDR2 (germline): MGHDK, SYGVNS. The CDR3 is CASSDLRGELFF. The CDR3 coding sequence is TGTGCCAGCAGTGACTTGCGCGGGGAGCTGTTTTTT.